These T cell receptor beta chains were read from a single sample in a study of metastatic and nonmetastatic thyroid tumors. Through MiXCR, TCRdb re-clonotyped the PCR reads. Among about 32,000 clones listed, around a fifth were seen once. The sequenced material came from blood. These receptors came from a female donor with papillary thyroid cancer or a benign thyroid nodule (not recorded which). Some clones in this sample may be carry-over from other donors' samples. The CDR3 runs from the conserved cysteine through the conserved F or W. The D gene is left open where the match is weak.

d_gene | j_gene | v_gene | CDR3aa
NA | TRBJ1-6 | TRBV28 | CASGSTGLPLHF
NA | TRBJ1-4 | TRBV20-1 | CSATTQGPNEKLFF
TRBD1 | TRBJ1-4 | TRBV15 | CATSRERQGGFSGEKLFF
TRBD1 | TRBJ2-3 | TRBV24-1 | CATSDLPGQGGTDTQYF
NA | TRBJ1-1 | TRBV5-4 | CASIGQPEAFF
NA | TRBJ2-7 | TRBV5-1 | CASSEDRESGEQYF
TRBD1 | TRBJ1-5 | TRBV5-1 | CASSPGTDHQPQHF
TRBD1 | TRBJ1-2 | TRBV6-1 | CASSRDSHYGYTF
TRBD1 | TRBJ1-2 | TRBV5-1 | CASSLPPGQGFGGYTF
TRBD1 | TRBJ2-5 | TRBV25-1 | CASSPRDRGWSGANDQETQYF
NA | TRBJ1-1 | TRBV9 | CASSVGTVPTEAFF
NA | TRBJ2-7 | TRBV12-3/TRBV12-4 | CASSRGGEQYF
TRBD2 | TRBJ2-1 | TRBV4-1 | CASSRSQSGSSYNEQFF
TRBD1 | TRBJ1-2 | TRBV5-1 | CASSRPGQGNYGYTF
TRBD2 | TRBJ2-6 | TRBV6-6 | CASSPRTSGRGAGANVLTF
TRBD1 | TRBJ1-2 | TRBV5-1 | CASRPSGQSYGYTF
NA | TRBJ1-4 | TRBV6-1 | CASGRDEWSEKLFF
NA | TRBJ2-7 | TRBV2 | CASEGQESYEQYF
NA | TRBJ1-6 | TRBV2 | CASSQDPRSPLHF
NA | TRBJ2-3 | TRBV24-1 | CATSDRLGSSFTDTQYF
NA | TRBJ2-7 | TRBV27 | CASSLSDGYEQYF
NA | TRBJ1-2 | TRBV6-1 | CASSPPKTDGYTF
TRBD1 | TRBJ2-2 | TRBV6-5 | CASSYGQGDTGELFF
NA | TRBJ1-1 | TRBV29-1 | CSVRPTWGTEAFF
NA | TRBJ1-2 | TRBV7-9 | CASSVLFYGYTF
TRBD1 | TRBJ1-1 | TRBV7-6 | CAGSHRPGDRGGTEAFF
NA | TRBJ2-7 | TRBV29-1 | CSGRGQTSYEQYF
NA | TRBJ1-3 | TRBV6-1 | CASSEAPGSGNTIYF
NA | TRBJ2-2 | TRBV6-6 | CASRLTTGAAAGELFF
TRBD2 | TRBJ2-7 | TRBV27 | CASRKTGGSYEQYF
NA | TRBJ2-7 | TRBV5-1 | CASISGRLYEQYF
TRBD1 | TRBJ2-2 | TRBV15 | CATSRGTGDTGELFF
TRBD2 | TRBJ2-3 | TRBV5-1 | CASSLGTSGSAGDTQYF
TRBD1 | TRBJ2-2 | TRBV11-2 | CASRPGTGLIGGELFF
TRBD2 | TRBJ2-7 | TRBV20-1 | CSARLPSGGYGQYF
TRBD1 | TRBJ2-2 | TRBV28 | CASSPRTGAGGELFF
TRBD2 | TRBJ2-7 | TRBV7-2 | CASSPRTRWVEQYF
NA | TRBJ2-7 | TRBV2 | CASSLLNYEQYF
TRBD2 | TRBJ2-7 | TRBV28 | CATQIRLAGPYEQYF
TRBD1 | TRBJ1-5 | TRBV28 | CASDNRGLHQPQHF
NA | TRBJ1-2 | TRBV6-5 | CASSYSGGAWYGYTF
TRBD1 | TRBJ1-2 | TRBV12-3/TRBV12-4 | CASTDRVKVGYTF
NA | TRBJ2-7 | TRBV6-1 | CSSMGASYDQYF
TRBD1 | TRBJ2-7 | TRBV20-1 | CSARKTGVIYEQYF
TRBD2 | TRBJ2-7 | TRBV5-1 | CASTREASGYEQYF
NA | TRBJ2-7 | TRBV4-3 | CASSQDTFYEQYF
TRBD1 | TRBJ1-6 | TRBV28 | CASSLPGQTSPLHF
NA | TRBJ2-5 | TRBV15 | CATSRDQGETQYF
NA | TRBJ1-1 | TRBV12-3/TRBV12-4 | CASRQGWAEAFF
TRBD1 | TRBJ1-6 | TRBV11-3 | CASSSSPGGSPLHF
NA | TRBJ2-5 | TRBV6-5 | CASSYSPETQYF
NA | TRBJ1-6 | TRBV7-3 | CASSPDRDSPLHF
NA | TRBJ2-3 | TRBV6-2/TRBV6-3 | CASSYNLWAAASTDTQYF
NA | TRBJ2-7 | TRBV2 | CASSDPLSSYEQYF
NA | TRBJ1-1 | TRBV18 | CASSHDRVTEAFF
TRBD2 | TRBJ2-1 | TRBV6-1 | CASRLAGSSYNEQFF
NA | TRBJ1-1 | TRBV5-1 | CASKGVNTEAFF